The T cell receptor beta chain described here comes from a study of metastatic and nonmetastatic thyroid tumors. Study overall: Repertoires of blood and of tissue (tumor or nodule) from malignant and benign thyroid patients were compared.

The CDR3 spans 15 residues. Germline lookup yields CDR1 SGHTA and CDR2 FQGTGA. Trimming pared 5 bases from V and 3 bases from J, leaving 14 bases between. Points on this clone: Its antigen remains unknown.

Study-level findings and limits: For both blood and tumor, malignant thyroid tumors reportedly showed significantly higher TCR beta diversity than benign nodules did.

Each patient came to thyroid surgery without any prior treatment (of any kind). Per the original methods: Variation in CDR3 across clinicopathological groups served as the basis for constructing a distant-metastasis classifier in papillary thyroid cancer. TCRdb reanalyzed the PCR reads via MiXCR. TCRdb, rather than the study authors, made the V and J calls. Among 8,000 to 10,000 clones listed, less than 25% were seen once. The sequenced sample consisted of adjacent normal tissue. The TCR originated in a female donor with papillary thyroid cancer or a benign thyroid nodule (not recorded which). Some clones in this sample may be carry-over from other donors' samples. This sequence joins TRBV7-3 and TRBJ1-3, with TRBD1 as a possible D gene (6 bases). CDR3 region: CASSIEGGGGNTIYF. The CDR3 DNA follows: TGTGCCAGCAGCATTGAGGGGGGAGGTGGAAACACCATATATTTT. Complete variable domain (other parts from reference TRBV7-3 and TRBJ1-3): GAGVSQTPSNKVTEKGKYVELRCDPISGHTALYWYRQSLGQGPEFLIYFQGTGAADDSGLPNDRFFAVRPEGSVSTLKIQRTERGDSAVYLCASSIEGGGGNTIYFGEGSWLTVV.